The entry below gives a single TCR beta chain sequence along with its context. The data stem from a study of blood T cell repertoires in COVID-19. Study details: Samples taken during acute and convalescent COVID-19 were collected in the United States, Italy and Spain.

CDR1 is SNHLY and CDR2 is FYNNEI in the germline V gene. The V end lost 7 bases, the J end lost 2 bases, and 12 bases lay between the germline ends. The CDR3 is 14 residues long. Method: immunoSEQ multiplex PCR; TCRdb's copy keeps in-frame clones and lacks some. The table has around 250,000 clones, just over 85% seen once. Sequenced: peripheral blood. The sequence came from a woman in her thirties with active or convalescent COVID-19. V is TRBV2 and J is TRBJ1-5; D gene unclear. The CDR3 spells CASKEGRGNQPQHF. The CDR3 DNA is TGTGCCAGCAAAGAGGGAAGGGGCAATCAGCCCCAGCATTTT. The full variable domain, with the rest looked up from reference TRBV2 and TRBJ1-5, is EPEVTQTPSHQVTQMGQEVILRCVPISNHLYFYWYRQILGQKVEFLVSFYNNEISEKSEIFDDQFSVERPDGSNFTLKIRSTKLEDSAMYFCASKEGRGNQPQHFGDGTRLSIL.